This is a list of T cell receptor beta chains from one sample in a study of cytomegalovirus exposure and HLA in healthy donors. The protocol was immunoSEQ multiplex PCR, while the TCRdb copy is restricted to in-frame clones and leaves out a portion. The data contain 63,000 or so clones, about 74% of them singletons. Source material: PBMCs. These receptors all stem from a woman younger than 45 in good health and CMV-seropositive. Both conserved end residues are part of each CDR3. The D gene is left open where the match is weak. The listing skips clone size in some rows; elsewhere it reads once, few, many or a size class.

CDR3 DNA: TGTGCCAGCAGTGGATCCAGCGGGGGCCGGAATGCTTTCTTT; CDR3 protein: CASSGSSGGRNAFF; J gene: TRBJ1-1; D gene: -; V gene: TRBV25-1; clone size: -
CDR3 DNA: TGCGCCAGCAGTAAGAACACCGGGGAGCTGTTTTTT; CDR3 protein: CASSKNTGELFF; J gene: TRBJ2-2; D gene: -; V gene: TRBV4-1; clone size: once
CDR3 DNA: TGTGCCAGCAGCTTAGAGGGACAGGGGGCAAAAGAAGCTTTCTTT; CDR3 protein: CASSLEGQGAKEAFF; J gene: TRBJ1-1; D gene: TRBD1; V gene: TRBV7-9; clone size: once
CDR3 DNA: TGCGCCAGCAGCCAGGTCCTAGCGGGAGTCGAGACCCAGTACTTC; CDR3 protein: CASSQVLAGVETQYF; J gene: TRBJ2-5; D gene: TRBD2; V gene: TRBV4-3; clone size: -
CDR3 DNA: TGTGCCAGCAGTCCTAGCGGGAGACGAGATACGCAGTATTTT; CDR3 protein: CASSPSGRRDTQYF; J gene: TRBJ2-3; D gene: TRBD2; V gene: TRBV13; clone size: once
CDR3 DNA: TGTGCCAGCAGCCAAGGGCGGGGCAATACGCAGTATTTT; CDR3 protein: CASSQGRGNTQYF; J gene: TRBJ2-3; D gene: -; V gene: TRBV14; clone size: -
CDR3 DNA: TGTGCCAGCAGTCTGGGACTAGCGAGGGAGCAGTACTTC; CDR3 protein: CASSLGLAREQYF; J gene: TRBJ2-7; D gene: TRBD2; V gene: TRBV27; clone size: -
CDR3 DNA: TGTGCCAGCAGCGTAGCCCAACAAGAGACCCAGTACTTC; CDR3 protein: CASSVAQQETQYF; J gene: TRBJ2-5; D gene: -; V gene: TRBV9; clone size: -
CDR3 DNA: TGTGCCATCAGTGAGCGCTCGGCTCAGGAAAACACTGAAGCTTTCTTT; CDR3 protein: CAISERSAQENTEAFF; J gene: TRBJ1-1; D gene: -; V gene: TRBV10-3; clone size: once
CDR3 DNA: TGTGCCAGCAGCCCCTGGGGACGACTAGCTGAGACCCAGTACTTC; CDR3 protein: CASSPWGRLAETQYF; J gene: TRBJ2-5; D gene: TRBD2; V gene: TRBV9; clone size: -
CDR3 DNA: TGTGCCAGCAGTTTAACGAGGGCCGGGGAGCAGTTCTTC; CDR3 protein: CASSLTRAGEQFF; J gene: TRBJ2-1; D gene: -; V gene: TRBV28; clone size: -
CDR3 DNA: TGTGCCAGCAGCTTAGATTTATCGGACAGGTTCTACGAGCAGTACTTC; CDR3 protein: CASSLDLSDRFYEQYF; J gene: TRBJ2-7; D gene: TRBD1; V gene: TRBV11-2; clone size: once
CDR3 DNA: TGTGCCTGGAGTGGTCCGGGGGGGAATGAGCAGTTCTTC; CDR3 protein: CAWSGPGGNEQFF; J gene: TRBJ2-1; D gene: TRBD2; V gene: TRBV30; clone size: -
CDR3 DNA: TGTGCCAGCAGCCGCAGGCTTCAGAACACTGAAGCTTTCTTT; CDR3 protein: CASSRRLQNTEAFF; J gene: TRBJ1-1; D gene: -; V gene: TRBV5-6; clone size: -
CDR3 DNA: TGTGCCAGTGGGCCGGATTATGGCTACACCTTC; CDR3 protein: CASGPDYGYTF; J gene: TRBJ1-2; D gene: -; V gene: TRBV2; clone size: once
CDR3 DNA: TGTGCCAGCAGCACCGAGGGGACAGATACTGAAGCTTTCTTT; CDR3 protein: CASSTEGTDTEAFF; J gene: TRBJ1-1; D gene: TRBD1; V gene: TRBV28; clone size: -
CDR3 DNA: TGCGCCAGCAGCCATCTTAGGGGAAATGAGCAGTTCTTC; CDR3 protein: CASSHLRGNEQFF; J gene: TRBJ2-1; D gene: -; V gene: TRBV10-2; clone size: -
CDR3 DNA: TGCAGCGTTGCCTTTCGCCCCGGGAGTGGGATTAACAATGAGCAGTTCTTC; CDR3 protein: CSVAFRPGSGINNEQFF; J gene: TRBJ2-1; D gene: -; V gene: TRBV29-1; clone size: -
CDR3 DNA: TGCAGCGTCGGGTACCAGGTGGGGACAGGAAAGTACGAGCAGTACTTC; CDR3 protein: CSVGYQVGTGKYEQYF; J gene: TRBJ2-7; D gene: TRBD1; V gene: TRBV29-1; clone size: once
CDR3 DNA: TGTGCCAGCAGGCAGGGTGGGGACACTGAAGCTTTCTTT; CDR3 protein: CASRQGGDTEAFF; J gene: TRBJ1-1; D gene: -; V gene: TRBV6-1; clone size: few
CDR3 DNA: TGTGCCTGGAGCATGGCGGGATCAGGGGAGCAGTACTTC; CDR3 protein: CAWSMAGSGEQYF; J gene: TRBJ2-7; D gene: -; V gene: TRBV30; clone size: -
CDR3 DNA: TGTGCCAGCAGCTCCTTAGTGGGGAGCGAGCAGTACTTC; CDR3 protein: CASSSLVGSEQYF; J gene: TRBJ2-7; D gene: -; V gene: TRBV7-9; clone size: -
CDR3 DNA: TGTGCCAGCTCACCCGGAAGCGTCACCGGGGAGCTGTTTTTT; CDR3 protein: CASSPGSVTGELFF; J gene: TRBJ2-2; D gene: -; V gene: TRBV18; clone size: -
CDR3 DNA: TGTGCCAGCAAAGCCCGCCGCTCTGGAAACACCATATATTTT; CDR3 protein: CASKARRSGNTIYF; J gene: TRBJ1-3; D gene: -; V gene: TRBV6-5; clone size: -
CDR3 DNA: TGTGCCAGCAGCTTGGGGGCTAGCGGGCCCAACTACGAGCAGTACTTC; CDR3 protein: CASSLGASGPNYEQYF; J gene: TRBJ2-7; D gene: TRBD2; V gene: TRBV5-4; clone size: few
CDR3 DNA: TGTGCCAGCGGCCTGGCGGGGTCGAACACTGAAGCTTTCTTT; CDR3 protein: CASGLAGSNTEAFF; J gene: TRBJ1-1; D gene: -; V gene: TRBV25-1; clone size: -
CDR3 DNA: TGTGCCAGCAGCCTGCCTACTAAAGCTTTCTTT; CDR3 protein: CASSLPTKAFF; J gene: TRBJ1-1; D gene: -; V gene: TRBV28; clone size: -
CDR3 DNA: TGTGCCTGGAGTGTTACGGGGGTAAATGGCTACACCTTC; CDR3 protein: CAWSVTGVNGYTF; J gene: TRBJ1-2; D gene: -; V gene: TRBV30; clone size: -
CDR3 DNA: TGTGCCAGCAGGGGTGTCGGGACAGGATATGGCTACACCTTC; CDR3 protein: CASRGVGTGYGYTF; J gene: TRBJ1-2; D gene: TRBD1; V gene: TRBV6-5; clone size: -
CDR3 DNA: TGCGCCAGCAGCCACTACGACACTTCGAACACTGAAGCTTTCTTT; CDR3 protein: CASSHYDTSNTEAFF; J gene: TRBJ1-1; D gene: -; V gene: TRBV4-1; clone size: few
CDR3 DNA: TGCGCCAGCAGCTTCAGGGAGGACACTGAAGCTTTCTTT; CDR3 protein: CASSFREDTEAFF; J gene: TRBJ1-1; D gene: -; V gene: TRBV5-1; clone size: once
CDR3 DNA: TGTGCCATCAGCCCCTTACAGGGGGAGAACACTGAAGCTTTCTTT; CDR3 protein: CAISPLQGENTEAFF; J gene: TRBJ1-1; D gene: TRBD1; V gene: TRBV10-3; clone size: once
CDR3 DNA: TGTGCCAGCAGCCCAGGGGCGGGCCTAATCTACGAGCAGTACTTC; CDR3 protein: CASSPGAGLIYEQYF; J gene: TRBJ2-7; D gene: -; V gene: TRBV11-2; clone size: -
CDR3 DNA: TGTGCCAGCAGCCCCCCGGGGGGCGTCACAGATACGCAGTATTTT; CDR3 protein: CASSPPGGVTDTQYF; J gene: TRBJ2-3; D gene: -; V gene: TRBV7-9; clone size: -
CDR3 DNA: TGTGCCAGCAGCATTAGCGGGAGCTCCTACGAGCAGTACTTC; CDR3 protein: CASSISGSSYEQYF; J gene: TRBJ2-7; D gene: TRBD2; V gene: TRBV28; clone size: once
CDR3 DNA: TGTGCCAGCAGCCAAGCAGTGGGACAGACCTACGAGCAGTACTTC; CDR3 protein: CASSQAVGQTYEQYF; J gene: TRBJ2-7; D gene: TRBD1; V gene: TRBV4-2; clone size: once
CDR3 DNA: TGTGCCTGGAATCGGTTGAACACTGAAGCTTTCTTT; CDR3 protein: CAWNRLNTEAFF; J gene: TRBJ1-1; D gene: -; V gene: TRBV30; clone size: -
CDR3 DNA: TGCGCCAGCAGCCAAGTCGAAGGAGATCTTCGGGATACTGAAGCTTTCTTT; CDR3 protein: CASSQVEGDLRDTEAFF; J gene: TRBJ1-1; D gene: -; V gene: TRBV4-1; clone size: -
CDR3 DNA: TGTGCCAGCAGTGACCTTACTAGGGAGGCCGGGGAGCTGTTTTTT; CDR3 protein: CASSDLTREAGELFF; J gene: TRBJ2-2; D gene: -; V gene: TRBV25-1; clone size: many
CDR3 DNA: TGTGCCAGTAGGTCCTTGGGTGAGGGCAATCAGCCCCAGCATTTT; CDR3 protein: CASRSLGEGNQPQHF; J gene: TRBJ1-5; D gene: -; V gene: TRBV19; clone size: once